This passage covers 24 T cell receptor beta chains from one sample sequenced in a study of T-cell reconstitution after alpha-beta-depleted transplantation in children. Preparation of the TCRbeta library involved a method that used unique molecular identifiers. TCRdb reprocessed the PCR reads with MiXCR, giving one entry per CDR3 protein. The table records roughly 20,000 distinct CDR3 sequences, approximately 13% of them present only once. Sequences were derived from PBMCs, mostly from graft donor cells, sampled 60 days after TCRalphabeta/CD19-depleted stem cell transplant. Receptors were obtained from a female patient aged 2 to 10 who had a stem cell transplant for congenital amegakaryocytic thrombocytopenia, so the T cells may come from the graft donor.

In this sample, this clonotype turned up many times. The chain combines TRBV20-1 with TRBJ1-2, with D maybe TRBD1 (5 bases). V lost 0 bases and J 8 bases, leaving 16 bases between the germline ends. CDR1 DFQATT and CDR2 SNEGSKA come from the germline V gene (reference sequence). The CDR3 consists of 14 residues. The chain's CDR3 is CSARDGDSLLGYTF. The CDR3 DNA follows: TGCAGTGCTAGAGACGGCGACAGCCTCTTAGGCTACACCTTC.

In this sample, this clonotype turned up many times. The V gene is TRBV20-1, the J gene TRBJ2-1, with TRBD2 identical over 14 bases. The CDR3 has 15 residues. The ends lost 5 bases at V and 7 bases at J; junction bases unmatched: 7. The V gene's germline CDR1 is DFQATT and CDR2 SNEGSKA (reference sequence). As DNA, the CDR3 is TGCAGTGCTCCCCGGACTAGCGGGAGGTCTAATGAGCAGTTCTTC. Protein sequence: CSAPRTSGRSNEQFF.

This clonotype was detected a few times. The gene calls are TRBV12-3 or TRBV12-4 and TRBJ1-5, with D unresolved. V was clipped by 7 bases and J by 5 bases, with 9 bases between them. The CDR3 has 12 residues. CDR3 protein: CASTRSYQPQHF. As DNA, the CDR3 is TGTGCCAGCACCCGATCTTATCAGCCCCAGCATTTT.

This clonotype occurred many times. The chain recombines TRBV5-1 with TRBJ2-1; TRBD2 aligns across 9 bases. Unmatched junction bases numbered 11, after V lost 2 bases and J lost 8 bases. The CDR3 consists of 16 residues. Germline-derived CDR1 and CDR2 are SGHRS and YFSETQ. The CDR3 DNA reads TGCGCCAGCAGCTTCGTTACTGGCGGGAGGGCCGATGAGCAGTTCTTC. This sequence encodes CASSFVTGGRADEQFF.

The V and J genes are TRBV18 and TRBJ1-5; no firm D call. Looked up from germline, CDR1 is KGHSH and CDR2 is LQKENI. CDR3 length: 13 residues. Trimming pared 2 bases from V and 5 bases from J, leaving 7 bases between. DNA for the CDR3: TGTGCCAGCTCACCAACGCCCGATCAGCCCCAGCATTTT. This sequence encodes CASSPTPDQPQHF.

This clonotype occurred many times. This rearrangement joins TRBV20-1 to TRBJ2-3; weak D call: TRBD1 (5 bases). The CDR3 spans 18 residues. Trimming stripped 3 bases from V and 2 bases from J, with 24 bases between. Looked up from germline, CDR1 is DFQATT and CDR2 is SNEGSKA (reference sequence). CDR3 sequence: CSASRQLARLPFTDTQYF. As DNA, the CDR3 is TGCAGTGCTAGCCGACAGCTCGCTCGTCTACCCTTCACAGATACGCAGTATTTT.

V is TRBV10-2 and J is TRBJ2-1; D is perhaps TRBD1 or TRBD2 (6 bases each). There are 14 residues in the CDR3. Trimming stripped 8 bases from V and 3 bases from J, with 14 bases between. From germline, CDR1 is WSHSY and CDR2 SAAADI. CDR3 residues: CASGGLASYNEQFF. The CDR3 DNA follows: TGCGCCAGCGGGGGGCTAGCGAGCTACAATGAGCAGTTCTTC.

This clonotype was seen at least ten times. V and J are TRBV20-1 and TRBJ2-1; a possible D gene is TRBD2 (5 bases). This CDR3 contains 13 residues. Germline CDR1 reads DFQATT; CDR2 reads SNEGSKA (reference sequence). The CDR3 protein is CSPRRNLGDEQFF. The DNA of the CDR3 is TGCAGCCCTAGGCGTAACCTCGGGGATGAGCAGTTCTTC.

The rearrangement joins TRBV18 to TRBJ2-5; D is unclear. The germline CDR1 and CDR2 sequences are KGHSH and LQKENI. The CDR3 is 14 residues long. V lost 3 bases to trimming and J lost 2 bases, with 10 bases between them. The CDR3 region is CASSPMDPQETQYF. The CDR3 coding sequence is TGTGCCAGCTCACCGATGGACCCTCAAGAGACCCAGTACTTC.

The chain recombines TRBV5-4 with TRBJ2-3; TRBD2 is a possible D gene (6 bases). CDR3 length: 17 residues. The germline CDR1 and CDR2 sequences are SGHNT and YYREEE (reference sequence). The V and J ends lost 0 bases and 6 bases respectively, with 20 bases between them. The CDR3 reads CASSLAFSAGSEDTQYF. The DNA of the CDR3 is TGTGCCAGCAGCTTGGCCTTTAGCGCGGGATCCGAGGATACGCAGTATTTT.

This sequence joins TRBV27 and TRBJ2-5; D not certain. In germline, CDR1 is MNHEY, CDR2 SMNVEV (reference sequence). The V end was cut by 0 bases, the J end by 5 bases, with 10 bases between. The CDR3 is 14 amino acids. The CDR3 DNA reads TGTGCCAGCAGTTTATCGTCCAGAAGGGAGACCCAGTACTTC. Translated, it gives CASSLSSRRETQYF.

This clonotype was counted ten times or more. The chain has TRBV20-1 and TRBJ2-1; TRBD1 matches at 7 bases. Germline V CDR1 and CDR2: DFQATT, SNEGSKA (reference sequence). V shed 5 bases, J shed 7 bases, and the junction held 5 bases outside the gene matches. This CDR3 has 12 amino acids. The CDR3 DNA is TGCAGTGCTCCAACAGGGGTGAATGAGCAGTTCTTC. This encodes CSAPTGVNEQFF.

This clonotype has ten or more counts. The gene calls are TRBV6-5 and TRBJ2-5, with a possible D match to TRBD1 (7 bases). Per the germline V gene, CDR1 is MNHEY and CDR2 is SVGAGI. Trimming pared 0 bases from V and 5 bases from J, leaving 10 bases between. The length of the CDR3 is 14 residues. The CDR3 DNA reads as TGTGCCAGCAGTTACTCGACAGGGAGGGAGACCCAGTACTTC. Translation: CASSYSTGRETQYF.

This clonotype has a count of ten or more. CDR3 sequence reads: CASSLFRVGIRQYF. In nucleotides, the CDR3 is TGTGCCAGCAGTTTATTTAGAGTTGGGATCCGGCAGTACTTC. The V and J genes are TRBV28 and TRBJ2-7; D uncertain. The CDR3 loop spans 14 amino acids. Per the germline V gene, CDR1 is MDHEN and CDR2 is SYDVKM. V was pared by 1 base and J by 9 bases, with 16 bases between.

This clonotype has a count of ten or more. In DNA, the CDR3 is TGTGCCAGCAGCTTAGGACTAGCGGGAGGGCCGAACACCGGGGAGCTGTTTTTT. This translates into CASSLGLAGGPNTGELFF. V and J are TRBV11-2 and TRBJ2-2, with 14 nucleotides matching TRBD2. The CDR3 is made up of 18 amino acids. Germline V gene lookup returns CDR1 SGHAT and CDR2 FQNNGV. V was pared by 1 base and J by 0 bases, with 1 base of the junction left unmatched.

This clonotype was recorded at least ten times. The chain joins TRBV6-6 to TRBJ1-1; 10 bases agree with TRBD1. Germline V CDR1 and CDR2: MNHNY, SVGAGI (reference sequence). The CDR3 runs to 19 residues. J was trimmed by 4 bases and V by 8 bases; bases with no gene match: 22. CDR3 amino acids: CASYQKGGTGDLGFTEAFF. The CDR3 coding sequence is TGTGCCAGCTATCAAAAAGGGGGGACAGGGGATTTAGGGTTCACTGAAGCTTTCTTT.

At least ten counts were recorded for this clonotype. The chain combines TRBV6-5 with TRBJ1-5; D is unclear. The length of the CDR3 is 17 residues. Germline loops: CDR1 MNHEY, CDR2 SVGAGI. The ends were cut back, 2 bases at V and 0 bases at J, with 14 bases in the middle. CDR3 sequence: CASSYRNPLYSNQPQHF. The CDR3 DNA is TGTGCCAGCAGTTACCGAAATCCCCTTTATAGCAATCAGCCCCAGCATTTT.

The V gene is TRBV5-8, the J gene TRBJ2-2; maybe TRBD2 (5 bases). CDR1 is SGHTS and CDR2 is YDEGEE in the germline V gene. Trimming pared 2 bases from V and 1 base from J, leaving 15 bases between. CDR3 size: 17 residues. CDR3 coding DNA: TGTGCCAGCAGCTTCTGGACTGGCTGGATGAACACCGGGGAGCTGTTTTTT. It encodes CASSFWTGWMNTGELFF.

This clonotype was picked up many times. The V and J genes are TRBV20-1 and TRBJ2-2, with 10 bases lining up with TRBD1. This CDR3 has 14 amino acids. Germline trimming cut 6 bases from V and 5 bases from J; bases unmatched to any gene: 6. Germline V gene lookup returns CDR1 DFQATT and CDR2 SNEGSKA (reference sequence). This chain's CDR3 is CSAGDRGLTGELFF. CDR3 DNA: TGCAGTGCGGGGGACAGGGGTTTGACCGGGGAGCTGTTTTTT.

This clonotype was observed at least ten times. The V call is TRBV5-1, the J call TRBJ2-7, with D unresolved. There are 13 residues in the CDR3. Trimming shortened V by 0 bases and J by 4 bases, and 8 bases separated the two germline ends. CDR1 is SGHRS and CDR2 is YFSETQ in the germline V gene. This CDR3 reads CASSLDPKYEQYF. The CDR3 region has the DNA TGCGCCAGCAGCTTGGATCCCAAATACGAGCAGTACTTC.

This clonotype was detected only a few times. The chain recombines TRBV3-1 with TRBJ2-3, with TRBD2 matching over 9 bases. This CDR3 has 19 residues. Per germline, CDR1 LGHDT and CDR2 YNNKEL (reference sequence). J gave up 6 bases and V 10 bases, and 26 bases lay outside the gene matches. The CDR3 protein is CATTQAPATAGGPSDTQYF. CDR3 nucleotides: TGTGCCACCACCCAAGCCCCCGCGACAGCGGGAGGACCATCTGATACGCAGTATTTT.

This clonotype has a count of ten or more. V usage is TRBV5-1 and J usage is TRBJ2-5, with TRBD1 as a possible D gene (6 bases). This CDR3 has 13 amino acids. Deletions cut 0 bases from V and 4 bases from J, with 7 bases between. Germline V gives CDR1 SGHRS, CDR2 YFSETQ. CDR3 amino acids: CASSLARGETQYF. The DNA of the CDR3 is TGCGCCAGCAGCTTGGCCAGGGGAGAGACCCAGTACTTC.

At least ten counts were recorded for this clonotype. This sequence joins TRBV20-1 and TRBJ2-7, with TRBD2 matching over 13 bases. The CDR3 loop spans 15 amino acids. Germline CDR1 DFQATT, CDR2 SNEGSKA (reference sequence). The J segment lost 3 bases and the V segment lost 5 bases, leaving 7 bases of the junction unmatched. CDR3 sequence (DNA): TGCAGTGCTCGCGGACTAGCGGGAGATAGCTACGAGCAGTACTTC. This translates into CSARGLAGDSYEQYF.

In its sample, this clonotype is medium-sized. The chain combines TRBV20-1 with TRBJ1-6, with D perhaps TRBD1 (6 bases). The CDR3 loop spans 13 amino acids. Germline assignment: CDR1 DFQATT and CDR2 SNEGSKA (reference sequence). V lost 1 base and J lost 10, with 11 bases in between. CDR3 nucleotide sequence: TGCAGTGCTAGAGGGGACACGGGATCACCCCTCCACTTT. It encodes CSARGDTGSPLHF.